This TCR beta chain was identified in a study of CD8+CD57+ T cells in acquired aplastic anemia. Study-wide background: Sorted CD4+ and CD8+ cells gave a mean 3.2 ug DNA, range roughly 0.18 to 30 ug. Study conclusions and caveats: Patients and controls turned out to have 25 to 30 CD8+ CDR3 sequences in common. Patients were compared with controls for CD8+ Simpson's diversity, and no significant difference emerged.

V was trimmed by 0 bases and J by 2 bases, leaving 9 bases between them. CDR1 and CDR2 from the germline V gene are SGHRS and YFSETQ. This CDR3 is 14 amino acids long. This clonotype appeared a few times. Its antigen remains unknown. For CDR3 and TCR beta VDJ profiling, genomic DNA was the template used. One entry per CDR3 protein, called by TCRdb with MiXCR from the reads. This repertoire shows about 220,000 distinct CDR3 sequences, approximately 35% found once; its top ten account for around 1.1%. The chain uses TRBV5-1 and TRBJ2-7; D remains unclear. Sequencing was carried out using sorted CD4+, CD8+, or CD8+CD57+ T cells (not recorded which) from PBMCs. This clonotype was obtained from a human donor in good health, serving as a control. CDR3 DNA sequence: TGCGCCAGCAGCTTGGGCCAGGACCCCTACGAGCAGTACTTC. It encodes CASSLGQDPYEQYF. Complete variable domain (other parts from reference TRBV5-1 and TRBJ2-7): KAGVTQTPRYLIKTRGQQVTLSCSPISGHRSVSWYQQTPGQGLQFLFEYFSETQRNKGNFPGRFSGRQFSNSRSEMNVSTLELGDSALYLCASSLGQDPYEQYFGPGTRLTVT.